A selection of T cell receptor beta chains follows, all from one sample in a study of T and B cells in COVID-19 patients. TCRdb ran MiXCR on the multiplex PCR reads and lists one entry per CDR3 protein. The top ten clones hold roughly 15% of a sample with 6,000 to 9,000 distinct CDR3 sequences, 20% to 30% of them seen once. The sequencing input was blood. These TCRs come from a human donor with active COVID-19. CDR3s include the opening cysteine and the closing phenylalanine or tryptophan. The D gene is left open where the match is weak. Expanded clones get a size class; other rows say once, few or many, or leave the size out.

D	size	J	V	CDR3	DNA
TRBD2	.	TRBJ2-1	TRBV29-1	CSYETSGVNEQFF	TGCAGCTACGAGACTAGCGGGGTAAATGAGCAGTTCTTC
.	few	TRBJ1-1	TRBV6-5	CASCRVHTEAFF	TGTGCCAGCTGTAGGGTACACACTGAAGCTTTCTTT
.	medium-sized	TRBJ2-1	TRBV15	CATSRDPSYNEQFF	TGTGCCACCAGCAGAGACCCGTCCTACAATGAGCAGTTCTTC
.	medium-sized	TRBJ2-7	TRBV19	CASSIDTGREQYF	TGTGCCAGTAGTATAGACACCGGGCGCGAGCAGTACTTC
TRBD1	few	TRBJ2-7	TRBV6-2/TRBV6-3	CASSTRTGNYEQYF	TGTGCCAGCAGTACTAGGACAGGGAACTACGAGCAGTACTTC
.	.	TRBJ2-3	TRBV6-2/TRBV6-3	CASSYPVSGLTDTQYF	TGTGCCAGCAGTTACCCTGTATCCGGCCTCACAGATACGCAGTATTTT
.	.	TRBJ2-2	TRBV7-9	CASSLVEAGPPGELFF	TGTGCCAGCAGCTTAGTTGAGGCGGGACCCCCCGGGGAGCTGTTTTTT
.	many	TRBJ2-7	TRBV6-5	CASISRPGTPTYEQYF	TGTGCCAGCATCTCCCGGCCCGGGACGCCTACCTACGAGCAGTACTTC
.	few	TRBJ2-3	TRBV5-1	CASSPQAGQLTDTQYF	TGCGCCAGCAGCCCACAGGCGGGACAGCTCACAGATACGCAGTATTTT
.	.	TRBJ2-5	TRBV20-1	CSAGFSVQETQYF	TGCAGTGCCGGCTTCAGTGTTCAAGAGACCCAGTACTTC
TRBD2	.	TRBJ2-3	TRBV6-2/TRBV6-3	CASTPSGGWDTQYF	TGTGCCAGCACCCCTAGCGGGGGTTGGGATACGCAGTATTTT
TRBD1	.	TRBJ2-7	TRBV18	CASSQATGGGEQYF	TGTGCCAGCTCACAAGCGACAGGGGGGGGTGAGCAGTACTTC
TRBD2	few	TRBJ2-3	TRBV5-4	CASSLDWRAGGTDTQYF	TGTGCCAGCAGCTTGGATTGGCGGGCGGGGGGGACAGATACGCAGTATTTT
TRBD1	.	TRBJ2-7	TRBV13	CASSPPTGETYEQYF	TGTGCCAGCAGCCCACCGACAGGGGAAACCTACGAGCAGTACTTC
TRBD1	few	TRBJ2-6	TRBV12-3/TRBV12-4	CASSSRDRDSGANVLTF	TGTGCCAGCAGTTCCCGGGACAGGGACTCTGGGGCCAACGTCCTGACTTTC
TRBD2	many	TRBJ2-3	TRBV5-4	CASSSGTSGGTDTQYF	TGTGCCAGCAGCTCCGGGACTAGCGGGGGAACAGATACGCAGTATTTT
.	medium-sized	TRBJ1-2	TRBV30	CAWAGTNYGYTF	TGTGCCTGGGCAGGGACTAACTATGGCTACACCTTC
.	.	TRBJ2-4	TRBV24-1	CATGDRRHQDIQYF	TGTGCCACCGGTGATCGTCGGCATCAGGACATTCAGTACTTC
.	few	TRBJ2-7	TRBV5-6	CASSPRGSSYEQYF	TGTGCCAGCAGCCCCCGTGGAAGCTCCTACGAGCAGTACTTC
.	.	TRBJ1-1	TRBV6-5	CASSYRGVSEAFF	TGTGCCAGCAGTTACAGGGGGGTCTCTGAAGCTTTCTTT
TRBD2	few	TRBJ2-1	TRBV27	CASSFLAGSTEQFF	TGTGCCAGCAGTTTTCTAGCGGGGAGTACTGAGCAGTTCTTC
.	.	TRBJ2-7	TRBV5-1	CASSDGLAYEQYF	TGCGCCAGCAGCGACGGGTTAGCCTACGAGCAGTACTTC
.	.	TRBJ1-1	TRBV5-4	CASSLIGGEAFF	TGTGCCAGCAGCTTGATCGGGGGGGAAGCTTTCTTT
.	large	TRBJ2-6	TRBV27	CASSQGANVLTF	TGTGCCAGCAGTCAGGGGGCCAACGTCCTGACTTTC
.	.	TRBJ2-4	TRBV19	CASSGGTPRLAKNIQYF	TGTGCCAGTAGTGGGGGGACTCCAAGACTAGCCAAAAACATTCAGTACTTC
TRBD2	many	TRBJ2-1	TRBV19	CASSIRGAGGGNEQFF	TGTGCCAGTAGTATTCGCGGAGCGGGGGGGGGTAATGAGCAGTTCTTC
TRBD1	.	TRBJ1-4	TRBV20-1	CSARWTGSNEKLFF	TGCAGTGCTCGATGGACAGGGTCTAATGAAAAACTGTTTTTT
.	.	TRBJ2-3	TRBV6-4	CASSDGGATDTQYF	TGTGCCAGCAGTGACGGGGGGGCCACAGATACGCAGTATTTT
.	few	TRBJ2-3	TRBV6-1	CASSGGPYTDTQYF	TGTGCCAGCAGTGGGGGGCCATACACAGATACGCAGTATTTT
.	medium-sized	TRBJ1-5	TRBV11-1	CASSLGHQPQHF	TGTGCCAGCAGCTTAGGGCATCAGCCCCAGCATTTT
TRBD2	medium-sized	TRBJ2-3	TRBV27	CASSSLLGGVRDTQYF	TGTGCCAGCAGTTCCCTACTCGGGGGGGTCAGGGATACGCAGTATTTT
.	few	TRBJ2-1	TRBV5-1	CASSFDRMTYNEQFF	TGCGCCAGCAGTTTTGACAGGATGACCTACAATGAGCAGTTCTTC
.	medium-sized	TRBJ2-1	TRBV13	CASSLGRAAGANEQFF	TGTGCCAGCAGCTTAGGCCGAGCGGCTGGGGCCAATGAGCAGTTCTTC
.	medium-sized	TRBJ1-2	TRBV19	CASSIARGYTF	TGTGCCAGTAGTATAGCCCGGGGCTACACCTTC
.	many	TRBJ1-6	TRBV5-6	CASSLDVGQHNSPLHF	TGTGCCAGCAGCTTGGATGTTGGGCAGCATAATTCACCCCTCCACTTT
TRBD1	few	TRBJ1-6	TRBV6-2/TRBV6-3	CASSFPRTGDNSPLHF	TGTGCCAGCAGTTTCCCCCGGACAGGGGATAATTCACCCCTCCACTTT
.	medium-sized	TRBJ2-7	TRBV5-4	CASSPFGLDGWDEQYF	TGTGCCAGCAGCCCCTTCGGACTGGATGGGTGGGACGAGCAGTACTTC
.	medium-sized	TRBJ2-2	TRBV18	CASSLPQGPNTGELFF	TGTGCCAGCTCACTTCCCCAGGGACCAAACACCGGGGAGCTGTTTTTT
.	medium-sized	TRBJ2-1	TRBV19	CASSITRGDEQFF	TGTGCCAGTAGTATAACTCGGGGTGACGAGCAGTTCTTC
TRBD1	.	TRBJ2-5	TRBV5-1	CASSPQGAETQYF	TGCGCCAGCAGCCCACAGGGGGCGGAGACCCAGTACTTC
.	.	TRBJ2-6	TRBV19	CASRPVAQGRGGANVLTF	TGTGCCAGTAGGCCCGTTGCGCAGGGGCGAGGTGGGGCCAACGTCCTGACTTTC
.	.	TRBJ2-3	TRBV2	CASSGIATDTQYF	TGTGCCAGCAGTGGAATAGCAACAGATACGCAGTATTTT
.	medium-sized	TRBJ2-1	TRBV6-1	CASRPTLNSYNEQFF	TGTGCCAGCAGACCCACACTGAACTCCTACAATGAGCAGTTCTTC
.	few	TRBJ2-1	TRBV27	CASSLSRYNEQFF	TGTGCCAGCAGCCTATCCCGCTACAATGAGCAGTTCTTC
.	.	TRBJ1-2	TRBV2	CASSGGGSGGYTF	TGTGCCAGCAGTGGAGGGGGGAGCGGTGGCTACACCTTC